This section outlines one TCR beta chain sequence together with its context. Its antigen is unknown. No per-base quality is available; no much larger clone lies one base away. Measured from the cysteine to the phenylalanine, the CDR3 is 17 residues long. Only CDR3 DNA is held: 51 bases, read in frame from base 1. The germline V gene encodes CDR1 SNHLY and CDR2 FYNNEI. V loses 6 bases, J loses 3 bases, and the germline ends lie 22 bases apart. Donors were healthy HIV-negative adults with no recently reported acute infections or vaccinations. All donors were Caucasian adults living in Nashville, Tennessee, USA. CD8 memory samples combined magnetically selected CD45RO+ cells with CCR7-negative CD45RA+ effector memory (TemRA) cells. Blood was obtained by leukapheresis, after which PBMCs were separated by Ficoll-Histopaque density gradient centrifugation and cryopreserved in liquid nitrogen vapor phase. Purity and quantity of every magnetically sorted T cell population were checked by analytical flow cytometry. Genomic DNA was isolated from each sorted fraction and quantified by UV absorbance on a Nanodrop 2000c.

This record belongs to a study of shared clonotypes between healthy human individuals (dated by TCRdb to the early 2020s). About the investigation overall: The cohort comprised a couple of women and a few men aged 18 to 49 years. The study deeply sequenced blood TCR repertoires of about five healthy adults to estimate repertoire size and the extent of clonotype sharing between individuals. Per donor, leukapheresis produced somewhere between about 0.94 and 10 billion PBMCs. To increase sequencing depth and limit assay-specific biases, different laboratories used diverse techniques to prepare libraries and sequence TCR repertoires. For each donor, three plates each were used for CD4 naive and CD4 memory, two plates were used for CD8 naive, and one plate was used for CD8 memory.

General findings and caveats noted by the study authors: Based on pairwise subsampling, the degree of clonotype sharing among donors was expected to be affected by sequencing depth. Because the study included a small number of donors, the genetic and exposure-history diversity represented was limited. Only blood was sampled, and tissue TCR repertoires likely differ from those in blood. When several donors were compared, the shared fraction of clonotypes was about 5% for naive CD4, about 4% for naive CD8, 2% to 2.5% for memory CD4, and approximately 0.4% for memory CD8. Even with the large sequencing depth, rarefaction of the sorted-subset datasets indicated that sequencing was incomplete. Estimated clonotype richness was generally larger for naive than for memory subsets. Clonotypes shared by all four sorted-subset donors showed higher generation probabilities than non-shared clonotypes.

Using the deep immunoSEQ assay, TCR CDR3 regions were amplified from genomic DNA by multiplex PCR. Extracted genomic DNA from each cell subset was spread evenly across all wells of several immunoSEQ 96-well plates, with each plate serving as a replicate. For sorted subsets, roughly 200 ng of genomic DNA, equivalent to around 31,000 T cell genomes, went into each replicate PCR. Purified libraries were measured with a Qubit 3.0 fluorometer, size-checked on a Bioanalyzer 2100, and measured again with the KAPA Library Quantification kit. Every immunoSEQ 96-well plate was sequenced on a separate single-read 150-cycle Illumina NextSeq 550 flow cell. The study's own analysis went as follows. Because only junctional sequences without quality scores were contained in the immunoSEQ output, filtering matching that applied to full-length reads could not be performed. Sequences were annotated with PyIR, a Python wrapper for IgBLAST v1.9, using IMGT germline references to assign V/J genes and CDR3. Reads with weak V/J assignments (E-value above 1e-6), missing CDR3, stop codons, out-of-frame junctions, or ambiguous translated residues were removed. A V3J clonotype was defined by an identical inferred V gene, J gene, and CDR3 amino acid sequence. To compute the percentage overlap between repertoires, the number of shared unique clonotypes was divided by the size of the smaller repertoire. Three approaches were used to assess repertoire richness: RTK rarefaction, the Chao1 estimator, and Recon v2.1 estimates of unobserved clonotypes. Generation probabilities for all TCRbeta clonotypes obtained by the gDNA method from four donors were computed using OLGA. The table was pulled from immuneACCESS by TCRdb, which kept in-frame rearrangements only. Such tables lose some clones; where checked, under half of the loss comes from unresolved V genes, and the rest has no known cause. V, J and clone size derive from that table, while D and trimming were established from the DNA sequence. Within this sample are over 300,000 clones, with about nine tenths of them counted one time only. 15% to 20% of the sample comes from the top ten.

In this chain, TRBV2 is recombined with TRBJ2-3; TRBD1 is perhaps the D gene, given 6 matching bases. Sequenced: memory CD8+ T cells sorted from blood. The meaning of the sample's cell subset or site label: CD45RO+ cells pooled with CCR7-negative TemRA cells. The receptor was derived from a man aged 18-30 years in good health. The CDR3 reads as follows: CASRALRPDSSTDTQYF. The DNA reads as follows: TGTGCCAGCAGGGCACTACGTCCGGACAGTTCGACAGATACGCAGTATTTT.